Listed below are T cell receptor beta chains from one sample, sequenced in a study of T cell repertoires in cytomegalovirus infection. MiXCR was run by TCRdb on the reads, yielding one entry per CDR3 protein. This table has some 300,000 distinct CDR3 sequences, approximately 14% appearing once. Sequencing was done on a sample of PBMCs. The receptor set was obtained from a human donor in good health (CMV status not recorded). Some clones in this sample may be carry-over from other donors' samples. The CDR3 runs from the conserved cysteine through the conserved F or W. A D gene is named only where the DNA matches it firmly. Size is omitted from some rows. Given values are once, few, many or a class for expanded clones.

CDR3nt: TGCAGCGTTGGTGAGGGTCAAGAGACCCAGTACTTC; CDR3aa: CSVGEGQETQYF; d_gene: -; abundance: few; j_gene: TRBJ2-5; v_gene: TRBV29-1
CDR3nt: TGCGCCAGCCTATCTAGGGGACAGGGTCGGACTGAAGCTTTCTTT; CDR3aa: CASLSRGQGRTEAFF; d_gene: TRBD1; abundance: few; j_gene: TRBJ1-1; v_gene: TRBV23-1
CDR3nt: TGTGCCAGCAGCCCCCCTGGACTAGCGGGGGGAGAGACCCAGTACTTC; CDR3aa: CASSPPGLAGGETQYF; d_gene: TRBD2; abundance: many; j_gene: TRBJ2-5; v_gene: TRBV7-8
CDR3nt: TGTGCCAGCAGCCAACAAGCGACAGTCACAGATACGCAGTATTTT; CDR3aa: CASSQQATVTDTQYF; d_gene: -; abundance: few; j_gene: TRBJ2-3; v_gene: TRBV3-1
CDR3nt: TGTGCCAGCAGCGTGTACAGTAGCACAGATACGCAGTATTTT; CDR3aa: CASSVYSSTDTQYF; d_gene: -; abundance: -; j_gene: TRBJ2-3; v_gene: TRBV9
CDR3nt: TGCGCCAGCAGCTTGGCCGGGGGGTCGGACACTGAAGCTTTCTTT; CDR3aa: CASSLAGGSDTEAFF; d_gene: -; abundance: -; j_gene: TRBJ1-1; v_gene: TRBV5-1
CDR3nt: TGTGCCAGCAGCGTAGACCCAGGGCGCAATGAGCAGTTCTTC; CDR3aa: CASSVDPGRNEQFF; d_gene: -; abundance: -; j_gene: TRBJ2-1; v_gene: TRBV9
CDR3nt: TGTGCCAGCAGTGGCTTTAGCGGGACCGGGGAGCTGTTTTTT; CDR3aa: CASSGFSGTGELFF; d_gene: TRBD2; abundance: -; j_gene: TRBJ2-2; v_gene: TRBV6-1
CDR3nt: TGTGCCAGCAGCTTACTGACCAGCGGGAGATTGGGCGGGGAGCTGTTTTTT; CDR3aa: CASSLLTSGRLGGELFF; d_gene: TRBD2; abundance: -; j_gene: TRBJ2-2; v_gene: TRBV11-2
CDR3nt: TGTGCCAGCAGCTTAGTTCGAAGAGAGACCCAGTACTTC; CDR3aa: CASSLVRRETQYF; d_gene: -; abundance: many; j_gene: TRBJ2-5; v_gene: TRBV7-2
CDR3nt: TGTGCCAGCAGCTTCGATAGCGGGAGCTACAATGAGCAGTTCTTC; CDR3aa: CASSFDSGSYNEQFF; d_gene: TRBD2; abundance: many; j_gene: TRBJ2-1; v_gene: TRBV7-3
CDR3nt: TGTGCCAGCAGCATCCGGACAGGGGAATCGCAGTACTTC; CDR3aa: CASSIRTGESQYF; d_gene: TRBD1; abundance: -; j_gene: TRBJ2-7; v_gene: TRBV11-3
CDR3nt: TGTGCCAGCAGCTTAGGGGGAGCTAACTATGGCTACACCTTC; CDR3aa: CASSLGGANYGYTF; d_gene: -; abundance: many; j_gene: TRBJ1-2; v_gene: TRBV7-9
CDR3nt: TGTGCCAGTAGTATTCCACGACCGGGGACCGGGGAGCTGTTTTTT; CDR3aa: CASSIPRPGTGELFF; d_gene: -; abundance: -; j_gene: TRBJ2-2; v_gene: TRBV19
CDR3nt: TGTGCCAGCAGTTTATGGTTGAATAGCAATCAGCCCCAGCATTTT; CDR3aa: CASSLWLNSNQPQHF; d_gene: -; abundance: few; j_gene: TRBJ1-5; v_gene: TRBV12-3/TRBV12-4
CDR3nt: TGTGCCAGCAGCTTGCGGCAGGGGGCTAATAACTATGGCTACACCTTC; CDR3aa: CASSLRQGANNYGYTF; d_gene: TRBD1; abundance: few; j_gene: TRBJ1-2; v_gene: TRBV5-6
CDR3nt: TGCGCCAGCAGCTTGGACAGATTGGGCACTGAAGCTTTCTTT; CDR3aa: CASSLDRLGTEAFF; d_gene: -; abundance: many; j_gene: TRBJ1-1; v_gene: TRBV5-1
CDR3nt: TGTGTCAGCAGTTCTACTACTCTACGGGGGGACCTCGTTGAGACCCAGTACTTC; CDR3aa: CVSSSTTLRGDLVETQYF; d_gene: TRBD2; abundance: -; j_gene: TRBJ2-5; v_gene: TRBV7-4
CDR3nt: TGTGCCAGCAGCCCTCGGGAGGGCCTCAAGAGCTCCTACAATGAGCAGTTCTTC; CDR3aa: CASSPREGLKSSYNEQFF; d_gene: TRBD2; abundance: -; j_gene: TRBJ2-1; v_gene: TRBV9
CDR3nt: TGTGCCAGCAGCCCCCACTCCCAGGGAGGGTGGGAGACCCAGTACTTC; CDR3aa: CASSPHSQGGWETQYF; d_gene: TRBD2; abundance: few; j_gene: TRBJ2-5; v_gene: TRBV5-5
CDR3nt: TGTGCCAGCAGCCCCCGCAGTAGGGGCGGGACTAGTTTTTATGAGCAGTTCTTC; CDR3aa: CASSPRSRGGTSFYEQFF; d_gene: TRBD2; abundance: many; j_gene: TRBJ2-1; v_gene: TRBV7-2
CDR3nt: TGTGCCAGCAGCTTAATGGTGACTAGCGGGACGATTCCCCGCCGAGAGACCCAGTACTTC; CDR3aa: CASSLMVTSGTIPRRETQYF; d_gene: TRBD2; abundance: many; j_gene: TRBJ2-5; v_gene: TRBV7-9
CDR3nt: TGTGCCAGCAGCCAAGATAGGACATTTCAGTTCTTC; CDR3aa: CASSQDRTFQFF; d_gene: -; abundance: -; j_gene: TRBJ2-1; v_gene: TRBV3-1
CDR3nt: TGCAGCGCCCAGGGAGGCAGAGGAGGAAGCACTGAAGCTTTCTTT; CDR3aa: CSAQGGRGGSTEAFF; d_gene: -; abundance: few; j_gene: TRBJ1-1; v_gene: TRBV29-1
CDR3nt: TGTGCCTCCTCGAAGGGGAGAGCGCAAGAAGAGACCCAGTACTTC; CDR3aa: CASSKGRAQEETQYF; d_gene: -; abundance: many; j_gene: TRBJ2-5; v_gene: TRBV10-3
CDR3nt: TGCAGTGCTAGAGGCAGTACGGACTACGAGCAGTACTTC; CDR3aa: CSARGSTDYEQYF; d_gene: -; abundance: few; j_gene: TRBJ2-7; v_gene: TRBV20-1
CDR3nt: TGTGCCATCAGTCCGACAGCAGTCCAAGAGACCCAGTACTTC; CDR3aa: CAISPTAVQETQYF; d_gene: -; abundance: few; j_gene: TRBJ2-5; v_gene: TRBV10-3
CDR3nt: TGCAGTGTCCCAACGGCTGGGGTTAGCACAGATACGCAGTATTTT; CDR3aa: CSVPTAGVSTDTQYF; d_gene: -; abundance: -; j_gene: TRBJ2-3; v_gene: TRBV20-1
CDR3nt: TGTGCCAGCAGCTTGGCCGGTTACCGCAGGGCTGAAGCTTTCTTT; CDR3aa: CASSLAGYRRAEAFF; d_gene: -; abundance: few; j_gene: TRBJ1-1; v_gene: TRBV5-8
CDR3nt: TGCGCCAGCAGCCAATGGCCCGGGAAAGGAAAGAGCTCCTACAATGAGCAGTTCTTC; CDR3aa: CASSQWPGKGKSSYNEQFF; d_gene: -; abundance: -; j_gene: TRBJ2-1; v_gene: TRBV4-3
CDR3nt: TGTGCCAGCAGCACAACAGGGGATCGAGAAGCTTTCTTT; CDR3aa: CASSTTGDREAFF; d_gene: TRBD1; abundance: many; j_gene: TRBJ1-1; v_gene: TRBV7-2
CDR3nt: TGTGCCAGCAACGGTGAAACAGGGAGGAACACCGGGGAGCTGTTTTTT; CDR3aa: CASNGETGRNTGELFF; d_gene: -; abundance: few; j_gene: TRBJ2-2; v_gene: TRBV28